The clone carrying this T cell receptor beta chain showed up just a few times. Methods used by the authors: Scientists estimated how many nucleated cells there were by amplifying reference gene primers. Assay used: immunoSEQ multiplex PCR; TCRdb lists only in-frame clones, some missing. From that table come the V and J calls and clone size; the DNA was used to work out D and trimming. The sample consists of roughly 60,000 clones, roughly 90% of them appearing once. This entry comes from a study of blood T cell repertoires in COVID-19. About the study: Italy, Spain and the United States were the sources of the convalescent and acute COVID-19 samples.

The length of the CDR3 is 14 residues. V was pared by 7 bases and J by 2 bases, with 14 bases between. The germline CDR1 and CDR2 sequences are SGDLS and YYNGEE. This clonotype was obtained from a man aged 55 to 70 with active COVID-19. The chain uses TRBV9 and TRBJ2-3; possibly TRBD2 for D (7 bases). The sample taken for sequencing was peripheral blood. The CDR3 is CASWGGKPTDTQYF. The CDR3 DNA is TGTGCCAGCTGGGGGGGCAAGCCCACAGATACGCAGTATTTT.